The following is a TCR beta chain sequence with its context. This clonotype has more than one count but fewer than ten. The clone's antigen remains unknown. Base quality data are lacking; no much larger clone is found one base away. These data are taken from a study of patients and donors after allogeneic stem cell transplantation (dated by TCRdb to 2020 to 2022). V sheds 0 bases and J sheds 0 bases, leaving 15 bases between their ends. Looking up the germline V gene yields CDR1 SGHRS and CDR2 YFSETQ. From cysteine to phenylalanine, the CDR3 is 17 amino acids long. CDR3 DNA is the only sequence kept; it has 51 bases, read in frame from the first base. The library relied on RT-PCR. Sequenced on a NextSeq 550. In TCRdb, the public reads were trimmed at Q25 with fastp and aligned with MiXCR, with productive beta chains retained. Rows merge per CDR3 protein into single entries with the most common DNA and genes. For this sample there are about a million distinct CDR3 sequences; roughly 18% appear just once. The ten top clones hold around 6% of the sample.

The receptor was derived from a human donor who was either an allogeneic HSCT recipient or a stem cell or donor lymphocyte infusion donor (not recorded which). It is not recorded whose cells these are; they may come from a transplant donor. The sequenced sample was blood, either unsorted or a sorted T cell fraction (not recorded which). The rearrangement combines TRBV5-1 with TRBJ1-2; TRBD1 is perhaps the D gene, given 5 matching bases. CDR3 reads: CASSLGKGQGANYGYTF. The nucleotides are TGCGCCAGCAGCTTGGGAAAGGGGCAGGGAGCTAACTATGGCTACACCTTC. Extended through the reference TRBV5-1 and TRBJ1-2 proteins, this CDR3 yields the full variable domain: KAGVTQTPRYLIKTRGQQVTLSCSPISGHRSVSWYQQTPGQGLQFLFEYFSETQRNKGNFPGRFSGRQFSNSRSEMNVSTLELGDSALYLCASSLGKGQGANYGYTFGSGTRLTVV.